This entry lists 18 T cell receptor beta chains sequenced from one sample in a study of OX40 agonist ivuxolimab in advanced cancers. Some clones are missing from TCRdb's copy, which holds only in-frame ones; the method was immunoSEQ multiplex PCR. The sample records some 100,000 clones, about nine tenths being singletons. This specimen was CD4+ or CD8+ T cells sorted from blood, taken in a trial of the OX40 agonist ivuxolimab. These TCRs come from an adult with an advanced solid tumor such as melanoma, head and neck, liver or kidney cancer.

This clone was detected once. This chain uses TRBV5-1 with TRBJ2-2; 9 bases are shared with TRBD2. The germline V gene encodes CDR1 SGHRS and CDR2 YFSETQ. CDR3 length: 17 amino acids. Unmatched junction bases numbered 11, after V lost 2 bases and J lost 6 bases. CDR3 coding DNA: TGCGCCAGCAGCTTCGACCCGGGCGGGAGGGCCGCCGGGGAGCTGTTTTTT. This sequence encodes CASSFDPGGRAAGELFF.

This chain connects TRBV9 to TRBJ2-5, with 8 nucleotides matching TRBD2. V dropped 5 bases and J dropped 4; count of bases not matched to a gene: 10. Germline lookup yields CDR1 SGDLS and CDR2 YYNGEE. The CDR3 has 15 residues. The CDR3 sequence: CASSQLSGRGETQYF. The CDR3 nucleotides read TGTGCCAGCAGTCAACTCAGCGGGAGAGGAGAGACCCAGTACTTC.

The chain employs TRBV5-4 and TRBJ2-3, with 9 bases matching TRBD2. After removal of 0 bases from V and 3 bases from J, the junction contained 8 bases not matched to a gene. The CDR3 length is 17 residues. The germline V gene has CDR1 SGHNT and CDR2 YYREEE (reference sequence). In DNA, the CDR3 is TGTGCCAGCAGCTTGGCGGCGGGAGGGCCTCTAACAGATACGCAGTATTTT. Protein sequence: CASSLAAGGPLTDTQYF.

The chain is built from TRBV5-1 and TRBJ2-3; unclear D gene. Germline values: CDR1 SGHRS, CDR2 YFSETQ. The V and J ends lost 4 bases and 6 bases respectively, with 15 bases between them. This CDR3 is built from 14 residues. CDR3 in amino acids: CASSQASYPDTQYF. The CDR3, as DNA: TGCGCCAGCAGCCAGGCCTCTTACCCGGATACGCAGTATTTT. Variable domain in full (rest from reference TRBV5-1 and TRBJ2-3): KAGVTQTPRYLIKTRGQQVTLSCSPISGHRSVSWYQQTPGQGLQFLFEYFSETQRNKGNFPGRFSGRQFSNSRSEMNVSTLELGDSALYLCASSQASYPDTQYFGPGTRLTVL.

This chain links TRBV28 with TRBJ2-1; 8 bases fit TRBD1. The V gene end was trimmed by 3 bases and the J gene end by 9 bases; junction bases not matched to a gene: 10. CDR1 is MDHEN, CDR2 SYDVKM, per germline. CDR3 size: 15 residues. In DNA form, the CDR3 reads TGTGCCAGCAGTTTGTCGGACAGGGACGGGGGTGAGCAGTTCTTC. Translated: CASSLSDRDGGEQFF.

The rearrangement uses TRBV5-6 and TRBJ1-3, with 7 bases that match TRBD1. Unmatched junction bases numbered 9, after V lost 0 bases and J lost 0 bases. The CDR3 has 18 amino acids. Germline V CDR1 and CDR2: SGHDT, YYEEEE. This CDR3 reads CASSLGGQALRSGNTIYF. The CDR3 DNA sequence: TGTGCCAGCAGCTTGGGAGGACAGGCTTTACGCTCTGGAAACACCATATATTTT. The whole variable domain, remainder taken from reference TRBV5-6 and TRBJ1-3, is DAGVTQSPTHLIKTRGQQVTLRCSPKSGHDTVSWYQQALGQGPQFIFQYYEEEERQRGNFPDRFSGHQFPNYSSELNVNALLLGDSALYLCASSLGGQALRSGNTIYFGEGSWLTVV.

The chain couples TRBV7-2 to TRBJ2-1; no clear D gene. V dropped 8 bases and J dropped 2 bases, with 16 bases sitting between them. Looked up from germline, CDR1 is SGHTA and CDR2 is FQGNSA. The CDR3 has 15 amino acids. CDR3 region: CASVLYPVPYNEQFF. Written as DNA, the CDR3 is TGTGCCAGCGTTCTCTATCCCGTCCCCTACAATGAGCAGTTCTTC. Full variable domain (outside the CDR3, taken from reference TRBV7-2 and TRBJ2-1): GAGVSQSPSNKVTEKGKDVELRCDPISGHTALYWYRQSLGQGLEFLIYFQGNSAPDKSGLPSDRFSAERTGGSVSTLTIQRTQQEDSAVYLCASVLYPVPYNEQFFGPGTRLTVL.

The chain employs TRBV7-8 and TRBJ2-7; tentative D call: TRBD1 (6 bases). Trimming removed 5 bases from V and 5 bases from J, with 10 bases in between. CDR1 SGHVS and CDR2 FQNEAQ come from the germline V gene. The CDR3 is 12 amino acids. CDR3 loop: CASSPDRHEQYF. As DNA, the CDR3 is TGTGCCAGCAGCCCAGACAGGCACGAGCAGTACTTC. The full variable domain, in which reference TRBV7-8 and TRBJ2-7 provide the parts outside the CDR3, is GAGVSQSPRYKVAKRGQDVALRCDPISGHVSLFWYQQALGQGPEFLTYFQNEAQLDKSGLPSDRFFAERPEGSVSTLKIQRTQQEDSAVYLCASSPDRHEQYFGPGTRLTVT.

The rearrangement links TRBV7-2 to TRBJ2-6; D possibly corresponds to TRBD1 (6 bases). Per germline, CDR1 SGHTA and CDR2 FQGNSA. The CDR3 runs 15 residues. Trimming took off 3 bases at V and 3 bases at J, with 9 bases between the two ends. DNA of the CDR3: TGTGCCAGCAGCTTTACAGGGAGTGGGGCCAACGTCCTGACTTTC. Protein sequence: CASSFTGSGANVLTF. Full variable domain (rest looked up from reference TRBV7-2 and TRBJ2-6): GAGVSQSPSNKVTEKGKDVELRCDPISGHTALYWYRQSLGQGLEFLIYFQGNSAPDKSGLPSDRFSAERTGGSVSTLTIQRTQQEDSAVYLCASSFTGSGANVLTFGAGSRLTVL.

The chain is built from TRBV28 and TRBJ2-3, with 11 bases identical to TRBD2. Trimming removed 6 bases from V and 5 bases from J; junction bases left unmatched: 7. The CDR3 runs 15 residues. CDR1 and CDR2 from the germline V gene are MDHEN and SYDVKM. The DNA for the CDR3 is TGTGCCAGCAGCCCTAGCGGGAGGCAGGGAGATACGCAGTATTTT. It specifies CASSPSGRQGDTQYF.

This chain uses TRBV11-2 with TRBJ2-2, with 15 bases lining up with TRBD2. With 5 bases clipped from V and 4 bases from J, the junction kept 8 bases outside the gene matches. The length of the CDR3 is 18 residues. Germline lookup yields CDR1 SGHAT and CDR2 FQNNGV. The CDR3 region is CASSPTGLAGGGTGELFF. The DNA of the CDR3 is TGTGCCAGCAGCCCGACGGGACTAGCGGGAGGTGGCACCGGGGAGCTGTTTTTT.

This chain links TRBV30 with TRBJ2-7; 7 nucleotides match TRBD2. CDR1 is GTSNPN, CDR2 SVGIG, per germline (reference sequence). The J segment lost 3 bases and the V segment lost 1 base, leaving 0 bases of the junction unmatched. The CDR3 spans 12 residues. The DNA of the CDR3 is TGTGCCTGGAGTGGGGGGGGCTACGAGCAGTACTTC. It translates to CAWSGGGYEQYF.

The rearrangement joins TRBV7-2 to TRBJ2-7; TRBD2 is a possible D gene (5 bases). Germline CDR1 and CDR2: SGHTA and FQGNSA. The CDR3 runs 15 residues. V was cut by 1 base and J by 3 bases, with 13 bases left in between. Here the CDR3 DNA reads TGTGCCAGCAGCTTAGAAGGGAGTGGGATCTACGAGCAGTACTTC. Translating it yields CASSLEGSGIYEQYF.

The DNA for the CDR3 is TGTGCCAGCAGACTACACATGAACACTGAAGCTTTCTTT. This gives the protein CASRLHMNTEAFF. The V and J genes are TRBV27 and TRBJ1-1; D unresolved. V was shortened by 6 bases and J by 0 bases, with 8 bases between the two germline ends. CDR3 length equals 13 residues. CDR1 and CDR2 from the germline V gene are MNHEY and SMNVEV (reference sequence).

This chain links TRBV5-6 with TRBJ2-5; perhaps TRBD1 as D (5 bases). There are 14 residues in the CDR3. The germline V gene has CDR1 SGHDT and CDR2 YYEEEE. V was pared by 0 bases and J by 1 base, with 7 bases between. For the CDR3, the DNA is TGTGCCAGCAGCTTGGGGACAACCCAAGAGACCCAGTACTTC. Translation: CASSLGTTQETQYF.

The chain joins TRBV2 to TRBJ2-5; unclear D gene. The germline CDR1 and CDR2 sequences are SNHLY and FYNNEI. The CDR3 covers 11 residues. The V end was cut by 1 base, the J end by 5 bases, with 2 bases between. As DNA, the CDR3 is TGTGCCAGCAGTGAAGTGGAGACCCAGTACTTC. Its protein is CASSEVETQYF.

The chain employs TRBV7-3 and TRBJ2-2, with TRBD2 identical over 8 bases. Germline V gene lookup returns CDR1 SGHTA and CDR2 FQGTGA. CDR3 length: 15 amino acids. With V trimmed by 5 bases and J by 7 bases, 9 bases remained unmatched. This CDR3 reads CASSPLGLDNGELFF. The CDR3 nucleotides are TGTGCCAGCAGCCCATTGGGACTAGATAACGGGGAGCTGTTTTTT.

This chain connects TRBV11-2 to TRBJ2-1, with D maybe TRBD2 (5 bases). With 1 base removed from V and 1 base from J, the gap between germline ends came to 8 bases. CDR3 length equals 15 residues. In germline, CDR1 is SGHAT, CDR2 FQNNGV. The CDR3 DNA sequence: TGTGCCAGCAGCTTAGGGCCGGGATCCTACAATGAGCAGTTCTTC. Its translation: CASSLGPGSYNEQFF.